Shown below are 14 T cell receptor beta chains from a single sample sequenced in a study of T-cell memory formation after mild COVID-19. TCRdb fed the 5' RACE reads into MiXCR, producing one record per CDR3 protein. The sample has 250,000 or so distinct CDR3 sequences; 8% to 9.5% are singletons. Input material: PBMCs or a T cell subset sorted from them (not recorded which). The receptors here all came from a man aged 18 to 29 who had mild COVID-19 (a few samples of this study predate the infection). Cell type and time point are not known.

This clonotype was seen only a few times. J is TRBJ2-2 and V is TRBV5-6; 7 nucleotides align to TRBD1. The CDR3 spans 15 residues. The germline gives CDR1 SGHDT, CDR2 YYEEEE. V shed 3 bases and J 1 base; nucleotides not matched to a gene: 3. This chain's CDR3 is CASSWGQKNTGELFF. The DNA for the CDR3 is TGTGCCAGCAGCTGGGGACAGAAGAACACCGGGGAGCTGTTTTTT.

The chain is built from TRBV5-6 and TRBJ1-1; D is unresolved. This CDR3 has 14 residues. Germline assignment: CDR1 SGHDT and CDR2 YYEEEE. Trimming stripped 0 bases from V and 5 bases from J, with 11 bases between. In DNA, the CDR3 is TGTGCCAGCAGCTTGGAACCGGGGTGGACTGAAGCTTTCTTT. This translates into CASSLEPGWTEAFF.

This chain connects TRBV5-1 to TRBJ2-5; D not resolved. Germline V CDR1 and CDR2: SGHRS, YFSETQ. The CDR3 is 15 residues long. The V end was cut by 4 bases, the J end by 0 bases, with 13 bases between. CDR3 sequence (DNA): TGCGCCAGCAGCACCCTAGGCAGGTACCAAGAGACCCAGTACTTC. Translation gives CASSTLGRYQETQYF.

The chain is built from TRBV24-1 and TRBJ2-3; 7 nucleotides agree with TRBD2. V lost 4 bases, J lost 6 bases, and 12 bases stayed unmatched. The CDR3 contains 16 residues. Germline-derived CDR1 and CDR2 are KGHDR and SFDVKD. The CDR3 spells CATSDHAGVNPDTQYF. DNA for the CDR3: TGTGCCACCAGTGACCACGCGGGGGTGAATCCCGATACGCAGTATTTT.

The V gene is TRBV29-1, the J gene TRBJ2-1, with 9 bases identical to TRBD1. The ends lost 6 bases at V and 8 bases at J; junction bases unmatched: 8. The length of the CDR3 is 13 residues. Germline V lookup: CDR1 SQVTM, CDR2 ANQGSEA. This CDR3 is CSVLITGGDEQFF. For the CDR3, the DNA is TGCAGCGTCCTAATAACAGGGGGCGATGAGCAGTTCTTC.

CDR3 loop: CASSLPTGGELDTQYF. DNA for the CDR3: TGTGCCAGCAGCTTACCCACAGGGGGCGAATTGGATACGCAGTATTTT. The chain couples TRBV7-9 to TRBJ2-3; 9 bases agree with TRBD1. CDR1 SEHNR and CDR2 FQNEAQ come from the germline V gene (reference sequence). This CDR3 contains 16 residues. V shed 2 bases, J shed 6 bases, and the junction held 9 bases outside the gene matches.

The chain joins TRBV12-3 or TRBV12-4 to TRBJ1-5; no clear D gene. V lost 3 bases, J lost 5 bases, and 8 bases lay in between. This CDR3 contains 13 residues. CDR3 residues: CASSFNGYQPQHF. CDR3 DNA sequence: TGTGCCAGCAGTTTTAACGGATATCAGCCCCAGCATTTT.

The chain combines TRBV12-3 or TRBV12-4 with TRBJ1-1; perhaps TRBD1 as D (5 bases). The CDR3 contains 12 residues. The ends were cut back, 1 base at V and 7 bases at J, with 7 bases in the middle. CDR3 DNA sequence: TGTGCCAGCAGTTTAGAACAGGTTGAAGCTTTCTTT. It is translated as CASSLEQVEAFF.

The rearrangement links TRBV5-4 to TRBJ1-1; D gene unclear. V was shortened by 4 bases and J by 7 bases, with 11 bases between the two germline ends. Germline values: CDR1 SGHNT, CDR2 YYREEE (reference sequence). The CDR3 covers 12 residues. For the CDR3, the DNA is TGTGCCAGCAGCACGGCAGAGATTGAAGCTTTCTTT. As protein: CASSTAEIEAFF.

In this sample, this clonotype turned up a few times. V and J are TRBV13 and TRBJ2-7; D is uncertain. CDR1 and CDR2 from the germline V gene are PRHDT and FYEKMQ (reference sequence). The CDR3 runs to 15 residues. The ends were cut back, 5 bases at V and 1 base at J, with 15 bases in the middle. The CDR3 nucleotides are TGTGCCAGCAGCCCCCCCCAGACTCTTTCCTACGAGCAGTACTTC. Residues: CASSPPQTLSYEQYF.

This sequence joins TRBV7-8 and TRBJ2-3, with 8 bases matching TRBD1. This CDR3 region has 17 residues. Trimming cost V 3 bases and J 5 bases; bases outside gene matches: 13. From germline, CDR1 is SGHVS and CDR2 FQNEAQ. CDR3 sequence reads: CASSFTRTGQEKDTQYF. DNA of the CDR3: TGTGCCAGCAGCTTCACCCGGACAGGGCAGGAGAAAGATACGCAGTATTTT. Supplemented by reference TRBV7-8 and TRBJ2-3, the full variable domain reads GAGVSQSPRYKVAKRGQDVALRCDPISGHVSLFWYQQALGQGPEFLTYFQNEAQLDKSGLPSDRFFAERPEGSVSTLKIQRTQQEDSAVYLCASSFTRTGQEKDTQYFGPGTRLTVL.

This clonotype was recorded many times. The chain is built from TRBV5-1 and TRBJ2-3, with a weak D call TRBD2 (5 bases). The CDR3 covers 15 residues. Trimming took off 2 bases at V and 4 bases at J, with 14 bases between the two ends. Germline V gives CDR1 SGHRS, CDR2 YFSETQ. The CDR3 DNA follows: TGCGCCAGCAGCTTAGCCGGGCCCGGGGCAGATACGCAGTATTTT. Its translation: CASSLAGPGADTQYF. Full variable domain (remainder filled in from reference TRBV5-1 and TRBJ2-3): KAGVTQTPRYLIKTRGQQVTLSCSPISGHRSVSWYQQTPGQGLQFLFEYFSETQRNKGNFPGRFSGRQFSNSRSEMNVSTLELGDSALYLCASSLAGPGADTQYFGPGTRLTVL.

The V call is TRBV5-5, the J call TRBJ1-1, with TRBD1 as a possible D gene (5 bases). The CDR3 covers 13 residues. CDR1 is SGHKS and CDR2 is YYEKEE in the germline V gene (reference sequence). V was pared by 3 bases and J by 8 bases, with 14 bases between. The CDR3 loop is CASSWGLDREAFF. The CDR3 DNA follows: TGTGCCAGCAGCTGGGGACTTGATAGAGAAGCTTTCTTT. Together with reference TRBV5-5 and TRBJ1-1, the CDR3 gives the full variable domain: DAGVTQSPTHLIKTRGQQVTLRCSPISGHKSVSWYQQVLGQGPQFIFQYYEKEERGRGNFPDRFSARQFPNYSSELNVNALLLGDSALYLCASSWGLDREAFFGQGTRLTVV.

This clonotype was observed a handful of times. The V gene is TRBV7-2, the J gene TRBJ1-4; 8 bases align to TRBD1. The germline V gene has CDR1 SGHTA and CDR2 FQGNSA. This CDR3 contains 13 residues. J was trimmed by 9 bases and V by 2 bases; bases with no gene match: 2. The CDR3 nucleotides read TGTGCCAGCAGCTTACAGGGGGCGCAAAAACTGTTTTTT. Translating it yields CASSLQGAQKLFF.